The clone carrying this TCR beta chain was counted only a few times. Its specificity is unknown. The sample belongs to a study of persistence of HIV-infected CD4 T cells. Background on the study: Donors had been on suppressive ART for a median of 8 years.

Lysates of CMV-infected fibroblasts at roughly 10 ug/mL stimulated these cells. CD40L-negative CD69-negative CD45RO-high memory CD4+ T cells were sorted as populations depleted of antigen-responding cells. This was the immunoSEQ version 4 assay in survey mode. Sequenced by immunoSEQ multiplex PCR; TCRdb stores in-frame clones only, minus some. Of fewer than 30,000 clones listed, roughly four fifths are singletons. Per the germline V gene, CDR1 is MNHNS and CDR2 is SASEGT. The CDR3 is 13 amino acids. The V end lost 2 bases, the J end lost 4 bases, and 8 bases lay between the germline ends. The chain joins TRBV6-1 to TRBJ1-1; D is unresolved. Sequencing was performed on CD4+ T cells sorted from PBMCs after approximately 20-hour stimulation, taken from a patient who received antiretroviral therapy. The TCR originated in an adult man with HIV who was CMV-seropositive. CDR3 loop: CASSEQTPTEAFF. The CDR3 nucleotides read TGTGCCAGCAGTGAACAGACTCCCACTGAAGCTTTCTTT.